Detailed here is one T cell receptor beta chain. The protocol was immunoSEQ multiplex PCR, while the TCRdb copy is restricted to in-frame clones and leaves out a portion. The sample data list 42,000 or so clones. The data belong to a study of T cells in women clearing cervical HPV infection. The TCR was taken from a woman aged 18 to 75 with a cervical HPV16 infection that either progressed to CIN3+ or cleared (not recorded which). Specimen: blood buffy coat.

Here the CDR3 reads CASSYFIAGGRPETQYF. CDR3 DNA, as far as it was read: TGTGCCAGCAGTTACTTCATAGCGGGGGGGCGTCCAGAGACC. The chain uses TRBV6-2 or TRBV6-3 and TRBJ2-5, with TRBD2 identical over 11 bases. The CDR3 is cut off 3 residues early in the read; its end comes from the germline J gene. The trim removed 1 base at V and 4 bases at J, leaving 8 bases unmatched. CDR1 and CDR2 from the germline V gene are MNHEY and SVGEGT. There are 17 residues in the CDR3.